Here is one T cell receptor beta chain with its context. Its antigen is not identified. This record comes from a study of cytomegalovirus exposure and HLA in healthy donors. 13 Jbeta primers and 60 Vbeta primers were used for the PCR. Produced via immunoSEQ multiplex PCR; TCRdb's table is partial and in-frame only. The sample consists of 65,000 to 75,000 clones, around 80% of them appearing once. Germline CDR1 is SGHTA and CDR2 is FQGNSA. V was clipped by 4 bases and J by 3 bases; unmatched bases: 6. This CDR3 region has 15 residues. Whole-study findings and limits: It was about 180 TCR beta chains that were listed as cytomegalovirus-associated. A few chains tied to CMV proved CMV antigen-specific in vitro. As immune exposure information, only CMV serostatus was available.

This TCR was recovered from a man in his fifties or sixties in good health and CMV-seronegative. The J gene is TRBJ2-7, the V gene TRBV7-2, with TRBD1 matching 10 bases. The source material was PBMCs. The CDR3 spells CASSSVGTGDYEQYF. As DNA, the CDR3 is TGTGCCAGCAGCTCTGTTGGGACAGGGGACTACGAGCAGTACTTC.